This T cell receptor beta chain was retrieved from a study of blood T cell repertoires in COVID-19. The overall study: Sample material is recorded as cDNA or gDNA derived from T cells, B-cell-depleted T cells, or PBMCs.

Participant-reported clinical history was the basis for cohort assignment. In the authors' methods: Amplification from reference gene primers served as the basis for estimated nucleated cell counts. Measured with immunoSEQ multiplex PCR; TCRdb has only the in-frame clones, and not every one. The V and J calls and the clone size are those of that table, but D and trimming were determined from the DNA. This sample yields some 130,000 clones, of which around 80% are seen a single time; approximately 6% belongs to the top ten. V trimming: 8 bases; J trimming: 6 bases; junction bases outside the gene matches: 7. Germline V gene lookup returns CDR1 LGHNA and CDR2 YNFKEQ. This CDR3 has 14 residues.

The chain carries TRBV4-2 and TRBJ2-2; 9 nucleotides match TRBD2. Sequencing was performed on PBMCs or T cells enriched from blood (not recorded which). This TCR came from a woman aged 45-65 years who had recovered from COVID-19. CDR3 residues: CASSSGDRAGELFF. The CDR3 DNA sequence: TGTGCCAGCTCTAGCGGGGATCGGGCCGGGGAGCTGTTTTTT.